This TCR beta chain stems from a study of beta chain features in type 1 diabetes. Looking at the study overall: Patient and healthy donor groups were alike in age, gender and cell yields. Across the samples, over 85 million sorted cells were examined in total.

This clone occurred a few times. The antigen remains undetermined. Isolated RNA was reverse transcribed in full, so expressed TCRB transcripts were sequenced. Profiling relied on immunoSEQ multiplex PCR, and the TCRdb table lists in-frame clones only, not all of them. This sample yields roughly 220,000 clones, of which 16% are seen a single time; 0.07% to 0.095% belongs to the top ten. The CDR3 has 18 residues. Germline trimming cut 3 bases from V and 5 bases from J; bases unmatched to any gene: 8. Germline V CDR1 and CDR2: MGHRA, YSYEKL. Study results and limitations: Sequencing used cDNA, and cells with high TCR expression could therefore be over-represented. There was a moderate but significant shortening of TCRB CDR3s in all four CD4+ subsets of Type 1 diabetes patients.

All of the sorted populations showed purity greater than 95%. This TCR was recovered from a young man with type 1 diabetes. The chain couples TRBV4-1 to TRBJ2-3; the match to TRBD2 covers 16 bases. Material: naive CD4+ T cells from blood. For the CDR3, the DNA is TGCGCCAGCAGCCAGGCCGGGACTAGCGGGAGGGCACTAGATACGCAGTATTTT. Translated: CASSQAGTSGRALDTQYF.